The 26 T cell receptor beta chains listed next were all sequenced from one sample in a study of T-cell reconstitution after alpha-beta-depleted transplantation in children. It was with unique molecular identifiers that the TCRbeta library was prepared. TCRdb re-analysed the PCR reads in MiXCR, keeping a single row per CDR3 protein. The sample holds around 960,000 distinct CDR3 sequences, around 30% seen once. Sequencing was performed on PBMCs, mostly from graft donor cells, taken 360 days after TCRalphabeta/CD19-depleted stem cell transplant. The receptor source for this set is a boy younger than two who had a stem cell transplant for SCID, so the T cells may come from the graft donor.

This clonotype was seen more than once but under ten times. The rearrangement links TRBV5-1 to TRBJ2-2; D not certain. Germline values: CDR1 SGHRS, CDR2 YFSETQ. CDR3 length: 15 residues. Trimming pared 1 base from V and 5 bases from J, leaving 12 bases between. CDR3 region: CASSLIPPLTGELFF. In nucleotides, the CDR3 is TGCGCCAGCAGCTTGATCCCCCCTCTGACCGGGGAGCTGTTTTTT.

The rearrangement joins TRBV29-1 to TRBJ2-5, with D perhaps assigned TRBD1 or TRBD2 (6 bases each). This CDR3 is built from 12 residues. With 6 bases removed from V and 5 bases from J, the gap between germline ends came to 13 bases. Germline V gene lookup returns CDR1 SQVTM and CDR2 ANQGSEA. The CDR3 region has the DNA TGCAGCGTCGGAGGGGGGCTGGAGACCCAGTACTTC. Its protein product is CSVGGGLETQYF.

This clonotype came up a few times. The chain uses TRBV7-9 and TRBJ2-5, with D perhaps TRBD2 (6 bases). V gave up 4 bases and J gave up 8 bases, with 17 bases separating them. This CDR3 spans 14 amino acids. Germline V gives CDR1 SEHNR, CDR2 FQNEAQ (reference sequence). The DNA for the CDR3 is TGTGCCAGCAGCTCCAGCGCGGGACTCCGAACCCAGTACTTC. Its protein is CASSSSAGLRTQYF.

The rearrangement links TRBV2 to TRBJ1-1; weak D call: TRBD1 (5 bases). Trimming cost V 2 bases and J 1 base, with 5 bases left between them. Germline V lookup: CDR1 SNHLY, CDR2 FYNNEI. This CDR3 is built from 13 residues. The CDR3 DNA follows: TGTGCCAGCAGTGAACAGGGGAACACTGAAGCTTTCTTT. Protein sequence: CASSEQGNTEAFF.

J is TRBJ1-4 and V is TRBV6-4, with a tentative D call TRBD1 (5 bases). The V and J ends lost 5 bases and 0 bases respectively, with 19 bases between them. CDR1 is MRHNA and CDR2 is SNTAGT in the germline V gene. The CDR3 totals 18 residues. The CDR3 spells CASSRRGLLGSTNEKLFF. In nucleotides, the CDR3 is TGTGCCAGCAGTCGCCGGGGCCTGCTAGGCTCAACTAATGAAAAACTGTTTTTT.

This clonotype was observed at least ten times. V usage is TRBV4-2 and J usage is TRBJ2-5; the D is unclear. Germline V gene sequence: CDR1 LGHNA, CDR2 YNFKEQ. The CDR3 runs to 12 residues. V was cut by 2 bases and J by 4 bases, with 5 bases left in between. The CDR3 sequence: CASSQSGETQYF. The CDR3 DNA is TGTGCCAGCAGCCAAAGTGGAGAGACCCAGTACTTC.

There are a few counts of this clonotype. The CDR3 spells CASGASRDEQFF. The CDR3 DNA follows: TGTGCCAGCGGGGCTAGCCGCGATGAGCAGTTCTTC. The chain links TRBV12-3 or TRBV12-4 to TRBJ2-1; D could derive from TRBD1 or TRBD2 (5 bases each). This CDR3 region has 12 residues. The germline V and J ends were trimmed by 8 bases and 8 bases, with 13 bases remaining between them.

The genes are TRBV6-2 or TRBV6-3 and TRBJ2-7; D gene uncertain. The V gene lost 4 bases and the J gene lost 7 bases, with 8 bases spanning the gap. This CDR3 is built from 11 residues. The germline gives CDR1 MNHEY, CDR2 SVGEGT. CDR3 sequence: CASSSFWEQYF. In DNA, the CDR3 is TGTGCCAGCAGTTCATTTTGGGAGCAGTACTTC.

There are many counts of this clonotype. The V call is TRBV9, the J call TRBJ2-4, with 8 bases aligning to TRBD1. The CDR3 length is 18 residues. Per germline, CDR1 SGDLS and CDR2 YYNGEE. V shed 0 bases, J shed 1 base, and the junction held 9 bases outside the gene matches. CDR3 amino acids: CASSVGPTGALAKNIQYF. The CDR3, as DNA: TGTGCCAGCAGCGTAGGACCGACAGGGGCCCTCGCCAAAAACATTCAGTACTTC.

This clonotype was recorded only once. The V and J genes are TRBV6-5 and TRBJ2-7; TRBD1 matches 8 bases. The CDR3 is made up of 18 amino acids. The germline gives CDR1 MNHEY, CDR2 SVGAGI. Trimming at V came to 0 bases and at J to 5 bases, leaving 15 bases not matched to a gene. The CDR3 here is CASSYSGPRGQGKDEQYF. DNA of the CDR3: TGTGCCAGCAGTTACTCAGGTCCCCGAGGACAGGGCAAGGACGAGCAGTACTTC.

The chain employs TRBV6-5 and TRBJ2-3; either TRBD1 or TRBD2 may fit D (5 bases each). The CDR3 totals 15 residues. Germline lookup yields CDR1 MNHEY and CDR2 SVGAGI. Trimming pared 2 bases from V and 1 base from J, leaving 10 bases between. CDR3 in DNA: TGTGCCAGCAGTTACAGGGACGGGGGCACAGATACGCAGTATTTT. As protein: CASSYRDGGTDTQYF.

This clonotype has more than one count but fewer than ten. This chain uses TRBV6-1 with TRBJ1-1; TRBD1 aligns across 7 bases. After removal of 5 bases from V and 5 bases from J, the junction contained 5 bases not matched to a gene. The length of the CDR3 is 13 residues. CDR1 MNHNS and CDR2 SASEGT come from the germline V gene. The DNA of the CDR3 is TGTGCCAGCAGTAAACAGGGGTGGACTGAAGCTTTCTTT. It codes for CASSKQGWTEAFF.

This clonotype has more than one count but fewer than ten. This chain uses TRBV9 with TRBJ2-5, with a tentative D call TRBD1 (6 bases). Trimming took 3 bases from V and 1 from J, leaving 13 bases between them. The germline V gene encodes CDR1 SGDLS and CDR2 YYNGEE. The CDR3 has 15 residues. This CDR3 is CASSARTAAQETQYF. The CDR3 region has the DNA TGTGCCAGCAGCGCCCGGACAGCAGCCCAAGAGACCCAGTACTTC.

This clonotype was picked up a small number of times. The chain is built from TRBV4-2 and TRBJ2-3; a possible D gene is TRBD2 (5 bases). The germline CDR1 and CDR2 sequences are LGHNA and YNFKEQ. V lost 0 bases, J lost 3 bases, and 16 bases lay in between. The CDR3 extends over 17 amino acids. CDR3 coding DNA: TGTGCCAGCAGCCAAGATGGCGACGGGGTTGGGACAGATACGCAGTATTTT. It specifies CASSQDGDGVGTDTQYF.

The chain carries TRBV5-1 and TRBJ2-2; possibly TRBD2 for D (6 bases). CDR1 SGHRS and CDR2 YFSETQ come from the germline V gene. Trimming took off 0 bases at V and 4 bases at J, with 10 bases between the two ends. The length of the CDR3 is 15 residues. The CDR3 is CASSLEGGITGELFF. The CDR3 nucleotides are TGCGCCAGCAGCTTGGAGGGCGGGATCACCGGGGAGCTGTTTTTT.

This clonotype was counted many times. V gene TRBV29-1 combines with J gene TRBJ2-7, with 9 bases matching TRBD1. Germline lookup yields CDR1 SQVTM and CDR2 ANQGSEA. J gave up 2 bases and V 6 bases, and 5 bases lay outside the gene matches. The CDR3 has 13 amino acids. The DNA for the CDR3 is TGCAGCGTACCGGGACAGGGTGCCTACGAGCAGTACTTC. Protein product: CSVPGQGAYEQYF.

In DNA, the CDR3 is TGCAGCGTTGACCAGGGGATGAACACTGAAGCTTTCTTT. Translated: CSVDQGMNTEAFF. The rearrangement links TRBV29-1 to TRBJ1-1; D perhaps matches TRBD1 (6 bases). CDR1 is SQVTM, CDR2 ANQGSEA, per germline. Trimming cost V 3 bases and J 0 bases, with 8 bases left between them. CDR3 length: 13 amino acids.

The gene calls are TRBV6-6 and TRBJ2-5; no firm D call. Germline V gene sequence: CDR1 MNHNY, CDR2 SVGAGI (reference sequence). The CDR3 spans 12 residues. V was cut by 0 bases and J by 5 bases, with 4 bases left in between. As DNA, the CDR3 is TGTGCCAGCAGTTACTCATGGGAGACCCAGTACTTC. Protein: CASSYSWETQYF.

The chain joins TRBV29-1 to TRBJ1-1, with unresolved D. V was shortened by 2 bases and J by 1 base, with 8 bases between the two germline ends. This CDR3 comprises 13 residues. Germline CDR1 and CDR2: SQVTM and ANQGSEA. CDR3 in amino acids: CSVEPAPNTEAFF. The CDR3 DNA reads TGCAGCGTTGAACCAGCCCCGAACACTGAAGCTTTCTTT.

The V gene is TRBV12-3 or TRBV12-4, the J gene TRBJ1-3; TRBD1 might be the D (5 bases). V lost 3 bases and J 8 bases, leaving 11 bases between the germline ends. The CDR3 spans 13 residues. The CDR3 region is CASSFPRADTIYF. Written as DNA, the CDR3 is TGTGCCAGCAGTTTCCCCAGGGCGGACACCATATATTTT.

CDR3 amino acids: CSARRLAAIYNEQFF. CDR3 DNA: TGCAGTGCCAGACGGCTAGCGGCGATCTACAATGAGCAGTTCTTC. The gene calls are TRBV20-1 and TRBJ2-1; TRBD2 agrees at 7 bases. The ends lost 6 bases at V and 3 bases at J; junction bases unmatched: 11. The CDR3 runs 15 residues. Germline V gene sequence: CDR1 DFQATT, CDR2 SNEGSKA (reference sequence).

This chain joins TRBV15 and TRBJ2-3, with D possibly TRBD2 on 6 matching bases. The germline gives CDR1 LNHNV, CDR2 YYDKDF (reference sequence). The V end lost 5 bases, the J end lost 0 bases, and 21 bases lay between the germline ends. The CDR3 runs to 18 residues. CDR3 DNA sequence: TGTGCCACCAGCCCCGGGGAGGTGGGGAACCCTAGCACAGATACGCAGTATTTT. As protein: CATSPGEVGNPSTDTQYF.

The V call is TRBV25-1, the J call TRBJ2-3; possibly TRBD1 for D (6 bases). This CDR3 is built from 18 residues. The V end was cut by 3 bases, the J end by 1 base, with 20 bases between. CDR1 MGHDK and CDR2 SYGVNS come from the germline V gene. CDR3: CASSEIPGTSQRTDTQYF. The DNA of the CDR3 is TGTGCCAGCAGTGAGATCCCCGGGACATCTCAACGCACAGATACGCAGTATTTT.

The chain links TRBV24-1 to TRBJ2-1; 11 nucleotides agree with TRBD1. Germline values: CDR1 KGHDR, CDR2 SFDVKD. This CDR3 has 16 amino acids. V lost 3 bases, J lost 3 bases, and 3 bases stayed unmatched. The CDR3: CATSDPDRGLYNEQFF. Here the CDR3 DNA reads TGTGCCACCAGTGATCCGGACAGGGGGCTCTACAATGAGCAGTTCTTC.

The chain recombines TRBV5-1 with TRBJ1-4; D remains ambiguous. The CDR3 is 13 amino acids. The ends were cut back, 2 bases at V and 8 bases at J, with 10 bases in the middle. Germline V CDR1 and CDR2: SGHRS, YFSETQ. CDR3 bases: TGCGCCAGCAGCTTTGAACACGGCGAAAAACTGTTTTTT. It specifies CASSFEHGEKLFF.

The chain links TRBV12-3 or TRBV12-4 to TRBJ2-4; perhaps TRBD1 as D (6 bases). With 3 bases removed from V and 8 bases from J, the gap between germline ends came to 11 bases. The CDR3 loop spans 13 amino acids. CDR3 sequence (DNA): TGTGCCAGCAGTTTGCCAGGGGTGGACATTCAGTACTTC. Its translation: CASSLPGVDIQYF.